A selection of T cell receptor beta chains follows, all from one sample in a study of cytomegalovirus exposure and HLA in healthy donors. Sequencing used immunoSEQ multiplex PCR; TCRdb keeps in-frame clones, though not all of them. The sample contains some 170,000 clones, 79% of which appear only once. Sequencing used PBMCs. These receptors came from a man aged 35 to 55 in good health and CMV-seronegative. Each CDR3 is given with its conserved first and last residue. The order of the fields is V gene, CDR3 length, D gene, J gene, clone size, CDR3 DNA, CDR3 protein. A D gene is named only where the DNA matches it firmly. Not all rows give a size; the values are once, few, many and, for expanded clones, a class.

TRBV28	15	-	TRBJ2-7	few	TGTGCCAGCAGTTACCTCACCACTAGGTACGACGAGCAGTACTTC	CASSYLTTRYDEQYF
TRBV9	16	TRBD2	TRBJ2-1	-	TGTGCCAGCAGCGTAGCTAAGCGGGAGGTGGTCTATGAGCAGTTCTTC	CASSVAKREVVYEQFF
TRBV6-5	13	TRBD2	TRBJ2-7	-	TGTGCCAGGAGCGGGGGACCTTCCTACGAGCAGTACTTC	CARSGGPSYEQYF
TRBV6-4	12	-	TRBJ1-5	-	TGTGCCAGCAGTGATATCAGGGTACCCCAGCATTTT	CASSDIRVPQHF
TRBV7-2	14	TRBD1	TRBJ1-1	-	TGTGCCAGCAGCTCCAGGGGGTTGAACACTGAAGCTTTCTTT	CASSSRGLNTEAFF
TRBV5-1	15	TRBD2	TRBJ2-6	-	TGCGCCAGCAGCCCGACTAGCGGTGGGGCCAACGTCCTGACTTTC	CASSPTSGGANVLTF
TRBV12-1	16	-	TRBJ2-7	-	TGTGCCAGCAGCCACCTCGTTCTAGCGGGAGTCGGCGAGCAGTACTTC	CASSHLVLAGVGEQYF
TRBV5-1	16	-	TRBJ2-6	-	TGCGCCAGCAGCTTGGGGGCAGGGGCTGGGGCCAACGTCCTGACTTTC	CASSLGAGAGANVLTF
TRBV6-1	14	TRBD2	TRBJ2-7	-	TGTGCCAGCACCCGGACTAGCGGCTCCTACGAGCAGTACTTC	CASTRTSGSYEQYF
TRBV5-6	16	TRBD2	TRBJ2-3	-	TGTGCCAGCAGCTTGGCCGGGACTACAGCCACAGATACGCAGTATTTT	CASSLAGTTATDTQYF
TRBV6-5	14	TRBD2	TRBJ2-7	few	TGTGCCAGCAGTTTTAGCGGGAAGGTCTACGAGCAGTACTTC	CASSFSGKVYEQYF
TRBV14	19	TRBD2	TRBJ2-1	-	TGTGCCAGCAGCGGCATAGCGGGAGGGCCAAGGGGATCCTACAATGAGCAGTTCTTC	CASSGIAGGPRGSYNEQFF
TRBV5-1	16	TRBD2	TRBJ2-1	-	TGCGCCAGCAGCTTGAGGGCTAGCGGGAGAGACAATGAGCAGTTCTTC	CASSLRASGRDNEQFF
TRBV30	12	-	TRBJ1-6	-	TGTGCCTGGAGGTTAAGGGGTTCACCCCTCCACTTT	CAWRLRGSPLHF
TRBV14	15	TRBD2	TRBJ2-1	-	TGTGCCAGCAGCCGAGACCGGGACTACGACAATGAGCAGTTCTTC	CASSRDRDYDNEQFF
TRBV5-1	14	-	TRBJ1-1	-	TGCGCCAGCAACCAACAGGGACGGGACACTGAAGCTTTCTTT	CASNQQGRDTEAFF
TRBV19	12	-	TRBJ2-2	-	TGTGCCTCAGGTTTGAACACCGGGGAGCTGTTTTTT	CASGLNTGELFF
TRBV4-1	15	-	TRBJ1-2	-	TGCGCCAGCAGCCCCCCGGACCAGGAGGTAAATGGCTACACCTTC	CASSPPDQEVNGYTF
TRBV11-3	13	TRBD2	TRBJ2-5	few	TGTGCCAGCAGCCAGACTAGCGAAGAGACCCAGTACTTC	CASSQTSEETQYF
TRBV28	15	TRBD2	TRBJ2-1	-	TGTGCCAGCAGTTTATTAGCGGGAATCTACAATGAGCAGTTCTTC	CASSLLAGIYNEQFF
TRBV6-6	14	TRBD1	TRBJ2-1	-	TGTGCCAGCAGGTCTCAGGGGGCTTACAATGAGCAGTTCTTC	CASRSQGAYNEQFF
TRBV7-9	16	-	TRBJ1-3	-	TGTTCCAGCAGCCCCTTGGACAGAGCCTCTGGAAACACCATATATTTT	CSSSPLDRASGNTIYF
TRBV30	16	-	TRBJ1-4	-	TGTGCCTGGACCCTAGGGGCAGCCGCAACTAATGAAAAACTGTTTTTT	CAWTLGAAATNEKLFF
TRBV2	15	-	TRBJ2-7	few	TGTGCCAGCAGTGATGTCGGTCCCGGGGCCTACGAGCAGTACTTC	CASSDVGPGAYEQYF
TRBV9	13	-	TRBJ2-7	-	TGTGCCAGCAGCCTCGACAGCCTTGGCGAGCAGTACTTC	CASSLDSLGEQYF
TRBV2	15	TRBD2	TRBJ2-1	-	TGTGCGGGAGGGACTAGCGGGAGCTCCTACAATGAGCAGTTCTTC	CAGGTSGSSYNEQFF
TRBV28	12	-	TRBJ2-7	-	TGTGCCAGCATTGGAGGGGTTGCGGAGCAGTACTTC	CASIGGVAEQYF
TRBV5-8	14	-	TRBJ1-5	-	TGTGCCAGCAGCTTGCCGGGGGAGGTTCAGCCCCAGCATTTT	CASSLPGEVQPQHF
TRBV2	19	TRBD2	TRBJ2-2	-	TGTGCCAGCAGCGCAATAGCGGGCGGAACCTTCGCGAACACCGGGGAGCTGTTTTTT	CASSAIAGGTFANTGELFF
TRBV10-3	14	-	TRBJ2-3	-	TGTGCCATCACCCCGATGCTAGGAATAGATACGCAGTATTTT	CAITPMLGIDTQYF
TRBV30	14	-	TRBJ1-5	-	TGTGCCTGGAGTCAAGGGGTCGAATCTCAGCCCCAGCATTTT	CAWSQGVESQPQHF
TRBV18	14	TRBD1	TRBJ1-2	-	TGTGCCAGCTCACCGACAGACAGGGGTTATGGCTACACCTTC	CASSPTDRGYGYTF
TRBV4-1	18	TRBD2	TRBJ2-3	-	TGCGCCAGCAGCCAACCCTGGGGGCTAGCGGGAGGAGCAGATACGCAGTATTTT	CASSQPWGLAGGADTQYF
TRBV7-2	15	TRBD2	TRBJ2-2	-	TGTGCCAGCAGCTTTAGCGGGAGACGTACCGGGGAGCTGTTTTTT	CASSFSGRRTGELFF
TRBV5-1	14	-	TRBJ2-5	-	TGCGCCAGCAGCTTGGTCGGGGAGATGGAGACCCAGTACTTC	CASSLVGEMETQYF
TRBV27	15	TRBD1	TRBJ2-7	-	TGTGCCAGCAGTCCAGGACAGGGCCTTTCCTACGAGCAGTACTTC	CASSPGQGLSYEQYF
TRBV27	15	TRBD1	TRBJ2-1	few	TGTGCCAGCAAAACCCGACAGGGAATTGCTAATGAGCAGTTCTTC	CASKTRQGIANEQFF
TRBV6-6	13	-	TRBJ2-7	-	TGTGCCAGCACCCAAATGACAGGCTACGAGCAGTACTTC	CASTQMTGYEQYF
TRBV4-1	16	TRBD2	TRBJ2-7	-	TGCGCCAGCAGCCAATTGATGACTAGCGGGAACTACGAGCAGTACTTC	CASSQLMTSGNYEQYF
TRBV4-1	17	-	TRBJ2-3	-	TGCGCCAGCAGCCAGCGCCTGGGGGCGGGGGGCACAGATACGCAGTATTTT	CASSQRLGAGGTDTQYF
TRBV21-1	16	-	TRBJ1-1	-	TGTGCCAGCAGCAACGAAAGGGTAGCGGTGAACACTGAAGCTTTCTTT	CASSNERVAVNTEAFF
TRBV27	15	-	TRBJ2-5	-	TGTGCCAGCAGTTCAACAGGGTGGGTCGGCGAGACCCAGTACTTC	CASSSTGWVGETQYF
TRBV5-1	16	TRBD2	TRBJ2-2	-	TGCGCCAGCAGCTTGGCCAGACTAGCGGGAGTCCGGGAGCTGTTTTTT	CASSLARLAGVRELFF
TRBV28	14	TRBD2	TRBJ2-3	-	TGTGCCGCCTTACCTAGCGGCCGCACAGATACGCAGTATTTT	CAALPSGRTDTQYF
TRBV6-1	15	TRBD2	TRBJ2-3	-	TGTGCCAGCAGTGAAGTTAGCGGGAGCCCAGATACGCAGTATTTT	CASSEVSGSPDTQYF
TRBV30	14	TRBD2	TRBJ2-3	-	TGTGCCTGGAGTGTAAGCGGGAGTGCAGATACGCAGTATTTT	CAWSVSGSADTQYF
TRBV2	16	TRBD2	TRBJ2-3	-	TGTGCCAGCAGTAAGTTTAGCGGGAGAGCTGCAGATACGCAGTATTTT	CASSKFSGRAADTQYF
TRBV29-1	12	TRBD1	TRBJ2-5	-	TGCAGCGTTGAGACAGGGCAAGAGACCCAGTACTTC	CSVETGQETQYF
TRBV6-1	13	-	TRBJ2-7	-	TGTGCCAGCAGTCCTCGGGGAACCTACGAGCAGTACTTC	CASSPRGTYEQYF
TRBV5-6	15	-	TRBJ2-5	-	TGTGCCAGCAGCTCCCTCTTGGGGGGAAGGGAGACCCAGTACTTC	CASSSLLGGRETQYF
TRBV29-1	15	TRBD1	TRBJ2-1	-	TGCAGCGTTGAAGAGACAGGGACCGCCTACAATGAGCAGTTCTTC	CSVEETGTAYNEQFF
TRBV18	14	TRBD1	TRBJ2-7	-	TGTGCCAGCTCACGGGGACAGGGGAGGTACGAGCAGTACTTC	CASSRGQGRYEQYF
TRBV4-1	16	-	TRBJ1-1	-	TGCGCCAGCAGCCAAAGACAATTGGGTTCGAACACTGAAGCTTTCTTT	CASSQRQLGSNTEAFF